Shown below are 6 T cell receptor beta chains from a single sample sequenced in a study of cytomegalovirus exposure and HLA in healthy donors. PCR primers comprised 60 Vbeta and 13 Jbeta primers. TCRdb's copy holds only in-frame clones and misses some; the assay was immunoSEQ multiplex PCR. Its table lists around 100,000 clones. The specimen sequenced was PBMCs. Every receptor here comes from a middle-aged man in good health and CMV-seropositive.

This chain connects TRBV11-2 to TRBJ2-2; no firm D call. The CDR3 has 14 amino acids. The germline V gene encodes CDR1 SGHAT and CDR2 FQNNGV. The V end lost 10 bases, the J end lost 0 bases, and 12 bases lay between the germline ends. The CDR3 loop is CAIRGPTNTGELFF. CDR3 bases: TGTGCCATAAGAGGTCCTACGAACACCGGGGAGCTGTTTTTT.

The rearrangement links TRBV6-5 to TRBJ1-1; D is uncertain. Trimming removed 2 bases at V and 7 bases at J, with 17 bases between. The CDR3 spans 15 residues. Germline V gene sequence: CDR1 MNHEY, CDR2 SVGAGI. Written as DNA, the CDR3 is TGTGCCAGCAGTTACCAAAGTACGCAACTACATGAAGCTTTCTTT. It specifies CASSYQSTQLHEAFF.

This chain connects TRBV6-5 to TRBJ2-3, with D unresolved. The CDR3 totals 11 residues. Trimming stripped 7 bases from V and 6 bases from J, with 8 bases between. From germline, CDR1 is MNHEY and CDR2 SVGAGI. The CDR3 region is CASTNGDTQYF. In nucleotides, the CDR3 is TGTGCCAGCACCAACGGGGATACGCAGTATTTT.

The genes are TRBV28 and TRBJ1-5; possibly TRBD1 for D (6 bases). V shed 7 bases and J shed 11 bases, with 15 bases lying between them. Germline V CDR1 and CDR2: MDHEN, SYDVKM. The CDR3 totals 12 residues. CDR3 amino acids: CASTSGQFAQHF. The DNA for the CDR3 is TGTGCCAGCACCTCCGGACAGTTTGCCCAGCATTTT.

The V gene is TRBV28, the J gene TRBJ2-1, with 7 positions matching TRBD2. With 7 bases clipped from V and 0 bases from J, the junction kept 12 bases outside the gene matches. Germline V gene data show CDR1 as MDHEN and CDR2 as SYDVKM. The CDR3 loop spans 17 amino acids. CDR3 residues: CASKPSVRESSYNEQFF. The CDR3 nucleotides are TGTGCCAGCAAACCCAGTGTGCGGGAGTCCTCCTACAATGAGCAGTTCTTC.

V and J are TRBV7-2 and TRBJ2-3, with no clear D. This CDR3 has 15 amino acids. The ends were cut back, 5 bases at V and 0 bases at J, with 12 bases in the middle. The germline V gene encodes CDR1 SGHTA and CDR2 FQGNSA. The CDR3 reads CASSQLPTSTDTQYF. The CDR3 DNA is TGTGCCAGCAGCCAACTACCGACTAGCACAGATACGCAGTATTTT.